This TCR beta chain derives from a study of OX40 agonist ivuxolimab in advanced cancers. Broadly, across the study: The costimulatory receptor OX40 (CD134) was targeted by ivuxolimab, a fully human IgG2 agonistic monoclonal antibody. Intravenous ivuxolimab was administered to patients every 2 weeks at six dose levels: 0.01, 0.1, 0.3, 1.5, 3 and 10 mg/kg. Of the approximately 54 patients in dose escalation, some 20 had hepatocellular carcinoma, about 15 had melanoma, 9 had renal cell carcinoma and 9 had head and neck cancer. The dose-escalation cohort was 82.7% male with a mean age of about 54 years, ranging from roughly 20 to 85. Prior anti-PD-1, anti-PD-L1 or anti-CTLA-4 therapy was permitted, and checkpoint inhibitors had been received by roughly 42% of dose-escalation patients. Three dose-escalation patients achieved partial responses, one with hepatocellular carcinoma and two with cutaneous melanoma. The purpose of peripheral TCRbeta sequencing was to test whether ivuxolimab changed TCR sequence diversity and led to clonal T-cell expansion. The paper reports the monotherapy dose-escalation portion (N of about 47 patients) of the phase I ivuxolimab trial.

The research as a whole found: At doses of 0.1 to 3.0 mg/kg, clonal expansion of both CD4+ and CD8+ blood T cells was observed from baseline to week 6. Low levels of normalized T-cell clonal expansion were also seen in some nonresponding patients. After ivuxolimab, expanded clones were on average more numerous among CD8+ T cells than among CD4+ T cells. Partial responders in the 0.1-3.0 mg/kg groups had among the lowest normalized peripheral clonal expansion, especially among CD8+ T cells. The antigen specificity of the peripheral T cells that underwent clonal expansion was not determined.

As to this clone: Its cognate antigen has yet to be identified. Qualities for individual bases were not recorded, and no much larger clone is one base off.

For sequencing of the TCRbeta CDR3 region, genomic DNA was extracted from the sorted cells. The immunoSEQ Assay was used for sequencing of TCRbeta CDR3 regions. The table was pulled from immuneACCESS by TCRdb, which kept in-frame rearrangements only. Such tables lose some clones; where checked, under half of the loss comes from unresolved V genes, and the rest has no known cause. This sample holds 30,000 to 35,000 clones; over 85% were observed only once. Approximately 9.7% of the sample is in the top ten clones. The trial excluded patients who had a history of autoimmune disease or were on systemic immunosuppression. Peripheral blood for TCR sequencing was collected from all dose cohorts at baseline, on cycle 4 day 1, and on cycle 7 day 1. The samples were taken from a phase I, first-in-human, multicenter, open-label dose-escalation trial of ivuxolimab. The trial enrolled adults with locally advanced or metastatic head and neck squamous cell, hepatocellular, melanoma or renal cell carcinoma. CD4+ and CD8+ T cells were sorted separately from peripheral blood before TCR sequencing.

Including the terminal cysteine and phenylalanine, the CDR3 comprises 14 residues. CDR3 DNA is the only sequence kept; it has 42 bases, read in frame from the first base. CDR1 and CDR2 are drawn from the germline V gene: SGHRS, YFSETQ. V is shortened by 1 base, J by 1 base, and the region joining them spans 8 bases. Sequenced here: CD4+ or CD8+ T cells sorted from blood, sampled in a trial of the OX40 agonist ivuxolimab. The receptor chain draws on TRBV5-1 and TRBJ1-1; too little of a D gene remains to name it. The source is an adult with an advanced solid tumor such as melanoma, head and neck, liver or kidney cancer. The nucleotide sequence reads TGCGCCAGCAGCTTGAGGACGGCGAACACTGAAGCTTTCTTT. Translated, it gives CASSLRTANTEAFF.